The 29 T cell receptor beta chains reported below all come from one sample, sequenced in a study of cytomegalovirus exposure and HLA in healthy donors. The PCR employed 60 Vbeta primers together with 13 Jbeta primers. The protocol was immunoSEQ multiplex PCR, while the TCRdb copy is restricted to in-frame clones and leaves out a portion. Of roughly 100,000 clones in the sample, around 85% are singletons; the top ten hold approximately 3.6%. Sequenced material: PBMCs. All receptors derive from a man between 60 and 75 years old in good health and CMV-seronegative.

The V and J genes are TRBV5-6 and TRBJ2-1; 9 bases agree with TRBD2. Trimming took 4 bases from V and 5 from J; bases not matched to a gene: 13. The CDR3 length is 17 residues. Germline V lookup: CDR1 SGHDT, CDR2 YYEEEE. Written as DNA, the CDR3 is TGTGCCAGCAGCATGCGCACCGGGACTAGCAGCCACAATGAGCAGTTCTTC. Translation gives CASSMRTGTSSHNEQFF.

This clone was seen a few times. This chain links TRBV7-2 with TRBJ1-2; 10 bases map to TRBD1. Germline V CDR1 and CDR2: SGHTA, FQGNSA. The CDR3 extends over 14 amino acids. Germline trimming cut 5 bases from V and 6 bases from J; bases unmatched to any gene: 6. The CDR3 loop reads CASSLTTGGHGYTF. CDR3 coding DNA: TGTGCCAGCAGCCTCACGACAGGGGGCCATGGCTACACCTTC. Using reference TRBV7-2 and TRBJ1-2 for the parts outside the CDR3, the full variable domain is GAGVSQSPSNKVTEKGKDVELRCDPISGHTALYWYRQSLGQGLEFLIYFQGNSAPDKSGLPSDRFSAERTGGSVSTLTIQRTQQEDSAVYLCASSLTTGGHGYTFGSGTRLTVV.

This rearrangement joins TRBV6-5 to TRBJ2-2; 11 bases line up with TRBD1. After removal of 6 bases from V and 5 bases from J, the junction contained 5 bases not matched to a gene. The CDR3 is 15 residues long. Germline CDR1 is MNHEY and CDR2 is SVGAGI. In DNA, the CDR3 is TGTGCCAGCAGCAGGGACAGGGGGTCGACCGGGGAGCTGTTTTTT. It translates to CASSRDRGSTGELFF.

The chain couples TRBV18 to TRBJ2-5; a weak D match, TRBD2 (5 bases). Germline CDR1 is KGHSH and CDR2 is LQKENI. Trimming pared 5 bases from V and 5 bases from J, leaving 9 bases between. The CDR3 runs to 12 residues. In nucleotides, the CDR3 is TGTGCCAGCTCAAAAGGAGGCGAGACCCAGTACTTC. This gives the protein CASSKGGETQYF.

The rearrangement links TRBV7-3 to TRBJ2-2, with D possibly TRBD2 on 5 matching bases. Germline V gene lookup returns CDR1 SGHTA and CDR2 FQGTGA. V was pared by 5 bases and J by 7 bases, with 14 bases between. CDR3 length: 14 residues. The DNA of the CDR3 is TGTGCCAGCAGCCAAACTAGGAGCGGCGGGGAGCTGTTTTTT. As protein: CASSQTRSGGELFF. The full variable domain, completed using reference TRBV7-3 and TRBJ2-2, is GAGVSQTPSNKVTEKGKYVELRCDPISGHTALYWYRQSLGQGPEFLIYFQGTGAADDSGLPNDRFFAVRPEGSVSTLKIQRTERGDSAVYLCASSQTRSGGELFFGEGSRLTVL.

The chain recombines TRBV7-2 with TRBJ2-2; a weak D match, TRBD2 (6 bases). CDR1 is SGHTA and CDR2 is FQGNSA in the germline V gene. This CDR3 is 17 amino acids long. Deletions cut 5 bases from V and 0 bases from J, with 16 bases between. Here the CDR3 DNA reads TGTGCCAGCAGCCCGGGACTGACCTATTCGAACACCGGGGAGCTGTTTTTT. Protein sequence: CASSPGLTYSNTGELFF. Full variable domain (missing parts from reference TRBV7-2 and TRBJ2-2): GAGVSQSPSNKVTEKGKDVELRCDPISGHTALYWYRQSLGQGLEFLIYFQGNSAPDKSGLPSDRFSAERTGGSVSTLTIQRTQQEDSAVYLCASSPGLTYSNTGELFFGEGSRLTVL.

This sequence joins TRBV7-2 and TRBJ1-6; TRBD1 is a possible D gene (6 bases). V lost 5 bases to trimming and J lost 8 bases, with 10 bases between them. Germline V gene data show CDR1 as SGHTA and CDR2 as FQGNSA. This CDR3 contains 13 residues. CDR3 loop: CASSVNRDSPLHF. The DNA of the CDR3 is TGTGCCAGCAGCGTCAACAGGGATTCACCCCTCCACTTT.

The chain links TRBV6-5 to TRBJ1-1; D is ambiguous. This CDR3 is 10 amino acids long. V lost 5 bases and J lost 11, with 9 bases in between. Per the germline V gene, CDR1 is MNHEY and CDR2 is SVGAGI. The CDR3 bases are TGTGCCAGCAGTAGCACTTGGGCTTTCTTT. Its protein product is CASSSTWAFF.

This clone was counted between two and nine times. V gene TRBV19 combines with J gene TRBJ2-3, with D possibly matching TRBD1 (5 bases). The germline gives CDR1 LNHDA, CDR2 SQIVND (reference sequence). The CDR3 is made up of 14 amino acids. V was trimmed by 9 bases and J by 1 base, leaving 14 bases between them. The CDR3 protein is CASTPAGRTDTQYF. CDR3 coding DNA: TGTGCCAGCACCCCCGCAGGGCGCACAGATACGCAGTATTTT.

The chain couples TRBV7-9 to TRBJ2-3, with 8 bases lining up with TRBD1. The J segment lost 6 bases and the V segment lost 4 bases, leaving 9 bases of the junction unmatched. CDR1 and CDR2 from the germline V gene are SEHNR and FQNEAQ (reference sequence). CDR3 length: 15 residues. In DNA form, the CDR3 reads TGTGCCAGCAGCTCCCGGGACAGGCTCGGGGATACGCAGTATTTT. The encoded protein is CASSSRDRLGDTQYF.

The chain links TRBV4-1 to TRBJ1-2; TRBD1 matches 8 bases. With 3 bases clipped from V and 4 bases from J, the junction kept 7 bases outside the gene matches. The CDR3 extends over 15 amino acids. Germline values: CDR1 MGHRA, CDR2 YSYEKL. The CDR3 reads CASSQPLDRGYGYTF. Here the CDR3 DNA reads TGCGCCAGCAGCCAGCCTCTAGACAGGGGCTATGGCTACACCTTC.

This sequence joins TRBV7-9 and TRBJ2-3, with 9 bases lining up with TRBD1. Germline V gene data show CDR1 as SEHNR and CDR2 as FQNEAQ (reference sequence). The length of the CDR3 is 16 residues. V gave up 5 bases and J gave up 5 bases; unmatched junction bases: 11. CDR3 residues: CASSARTGASRDTQYF. The CDR3 DNA follows: TGTGCCAGCAGCGCGAGGACAGGGGCGTCTCGAGATACGCAGTATTTT.

The genes are TRBV29-1 and TRBJ1-4, with D perhaps matching TRBD1 (6 bases). The germline V gene has CDR1 SQVTM and CDR2 ANQGSEA. The CDR3 length is 13 residues. Trimming took off 6 bases at V and 3 bases at J, with 11 bases between the two ends. CDR3 DNA: TGCAGCGTGGTAGGGGGAGCTAATGAAAAACTGTTTTTT. Translating it yields CSVVGGANEKLFF.

The chain is built from TRBV9 and TRBJ2-3, with 11 bases that match TRBD2. V trimming: 0 bases; J trimming: 3 bases; junction bases outside the gene matches: 3. CDR1 and CDR2 from the germline V gene are SGDLS and YYNGEE. The length of the CDR3 is 16 residues. The CDR3 sequence: CASSVVSSGGTDTQYF. CDR3 sequence (DNA): TGTGCCAGCAGCGTAGTTTCTAGCGGGGGGACAGATACGCAGTATTTT.

The CDR3 bases are TGTGCCAGCAGCTCCCCGAAGACAGGGGGTTTCACTGAAGCTTTCTTT. It is translated as CASSSPKTGGFTEAFF. This chain joins TRBV5-4 and TRBJ1-1, with 9 bases lining up with TRBD1. Trimming cost V 3 bases and J 4 bases; bases outside gene matches: 10. This CDR3 is 16 amino acids long. The V gene's germline CDR1 is SGHNT and CDR2 YYREEE (reference sequence).

The rearrangement links TRBV5-1 to TRBJ1-1, with a possible D match to TRBD1 (6 bases). The CDR3 sequence is 13 residues long. The V and J ends lost 4 bases and 7 bases respectively, with 14 bases between them. CDR1 and CDR2 (germline): SGHRS, YFSETQ. The chain's CDR3 is CASSLKGDSEAFF. The CDR3 DNA is TGCGCCAGCAGCCTGAAGGGGGATAGTGAAGCTTTCTTT.

This clone appeared a few times. The CDR3 spells CASSVVGDVSPLHF. CDR3 coding DNA: TGTGCCAGCAGCGTAGTAGGAGACGTTTCACCCCTCCACTTT. This chain uses TRBV9 with TRBJ1-6; D unclear. V was cut by 0 bases and J by 9 bases, with 10 bases left in between. The CDR3 has 14 amino acids. The germline V gene encodes CDR1 SGDLS and CDR2 YYNGEE.

This sequence joins TRBV10-3 and TRBJ2-1, with TRBD1 matching 7 bases. Germline trimming cut 3 bases from V and 1 base from J; bases unmatched to any gene: 0. Germline V gene sequence: CDR1 ENHRY, CDR2 SYGVKD. The CDR3 loop spans 14 amino acids. The CDR3, as DNA: TGTGCCATCAGTGAACAGGGGTCCTACAATGAGCAGTTCTTC. This gives the protein CAISEQGSYNEQFF.

The chain uses TRBV12-5 and TRBJ1-1; perhaps TRBD1 as D (5 bases). V was trimmed by 6 bases and J by 1 base, leaving 9 bases between them. CDR1 and CDR2 from the germline V gene are LGHNT and FRNRAP. This CDR3 has 13 residues. Here the CDR3 reads CASGLDKNTEAFF. The CDR3 region has the DNA TGTGCTAGTGGACTGGACAAGAACACTGAAGCTTTCTTT.

This chain uses TRBV2 with TRBJ2-3, with a weak D call TRBD1 (6 bases). Germline assignment: CDR1 SNHLY and CDR2 FYNNEI. This CDR3 is built from 14 residues. As DNA, the CDR3 is TGTGCTTCTCTGGACAGACAAACCACAGATACGCAGTATTTT. Amino acid sequence: CASLDRQTTDTQYF.

The chain is built from TRBV4-3 and TRBJ2-1; perhaps TRBD1 as D (6 bases). This CDR3 is 15 amino acids long. From germline, CDR1 is LGHNA and CDR2 YSLEER. V was clipped by 1 base and J by 9 bases, with 16 bases between them. The CDR3 DNA is TGCGCCAGCAGCCAAGGAGGGGTAGGGGACACTGAGCAGTTCTTC. This translates into CASSQGGVGDTEQFF.

This clone was detected only once. Within the sample, other DNA sequences also encode this same CDR3. This chain links TRBV7-2 with TRBJ1-1, with unresolved D. Germline CDR1 SGHTA, CDR2 FQGNSA. This CDR3 has 13 amino acids. The ends were cut back, 4 bases at V and 2 bases at J, with 8 bases in the middle. CDR3 sequence: CASSSELNTEAFF. CDR3 bases: TGTGCCAGCAGCTCTGAGCTCAACACTGAAGCTTTCTTT.

The rearrangement uses TRBV5-4 and TRBJ1-2, with 7 bases that match TRBD1. V lost 3 bases and J lost 0; bases outside the gene matches: 8. Germline CDR1 SGHNT, CDR2 YYREEE (reference sequence). The CDR3 contains 16 residues. This CDR3 is CASSSRTGGPNYGYTF. CDR3 DNA: TGTGCCAGCAGCTCTAGGACAGGCGGACCTAACTATGGCTACACCTTC.

This chain uses TRBV28 with TRBJ2-5; no reliable D call. V lost 2 bases to trimming and J lost 3 bases, with 7 bases between them. Germline lookup yields CDR1 MDHEN and CDR2 SYDVKM. The CDR3 runs 13 residues. The CDR3 coding sequence is TGTGCCAGCAGTTTAGGCAGGAAAGAGACCCAGTACTTC. It specifies CASSLGRKETQYF.

The chain has TRBV4-1 and TRBJ2-2; D is possibly TRBD2 (7 bases). In germline, CDR1 is MGHRA, CDR2 YSYEKL. Between the trimmed V and J ends, which lost 0 bases and 6 bases, there was a span of 14 bases. This CDR3 region has 16 residues. CDR3 amino acids: CASSQDHRGGAGELFF. The CDR3 DNA reads TGCGCCAGCAGCCAAGATCATAGGGGGGGGGCCGGGGAGCTGTTTTTT.

This CDR3 reads CASSPQLGVDTEAFF. The CDR3 DNA sequence: TGTGCCAGCTCACCGCAGCTAGGCGTAGACACTGAAGCTTTCTTT. The J gene is TRBJ1-1, the V gene TRBV18; no firm D call. Germline CDR1 and CDR2: KGHSH and LQKENI. Trimming took off 3 bases at V and 3 bases at J, with 14 bases between the two ends. This CDR3 contains 15 residues.

This chain links TRBV29-1 with TRBJ1-2, with 7 bases matching TRBD1. Germline lookup yields CDR1 SQVTM and CDR2 ANQGSEA. The V and J ends lost 4 bases and 5 bases, in that order; junction bases with no gene match: 7. This CDR3 is built from 13 residues. The CDR3 region is CSVVEQGVYGYTF. The DNA for the CDR3 is TGCAGCGTTGTAGAGCAGGGGGTATATGGCTACACCTTC. Full variable domain (missing parts from reference TRBV29-1 and TRBJ1-2): SAVISQKPSRDICQRGTSLTIQCQVDSQVTMMFWYRQQPGQSLTLIATANQGSEATYESGFVIDKFPISRPNLTFSTLTVSNMSPEDSSIYLCSVVEQGVYGYTFGSGTRLTVV.

V usage is TRBV18 and J usage is TRBJ2-5; no clear D gene. Trimming shortened V by 6 bases and J by 2 bases, and 10 bases separated the two germline ends. Germline V CDR1 and CDR2: KGHSH, LQKENI. The CDR3 extends over 13 amino acids. The CDR3 reads CASSPSAQETQYF. The DNA of the CDR3 is TGTGCCAGCTCCCCCAGCGCACAAGAGACCCAGTACTTC.

The chain carries TRBV5-1 and TRBJ1-2, with no clear D. Looked up from germline, CDR1 is SGHRS and CDR2 is YFSETQ. Trimming shortened V by 5 bases and J by 3 bases, and 14 bases separated the two germline ends. CDR3 length: 14 amino acids. The CDR3 DNA reads TGCGCCAGCAGTTCCCAAGCCGGGGACTATGGCTACACCTTC. This codes for CASSSQAGDYGYTF. The complete variable domain, with remaining parts taken from reference TRBV5-1 and TRBJ1-2, reads KAGVTQTPRYLIKTRGQQVTLSCSPISGHRSVSWYQQTPGQGLQFLFEYFSETQRNKGNFPGRFSGRQFSNSRSEMNVSTLELGDSALYLCASSSQAGDYGYTFGSGTRLTVV.